These T cell receptor beta chains were read from a single sample in a study of CD8 T cells in ankylosing spondylitis. TCRdb independently ran MiXCR on the 5' RACE reads; one entry per CDR3 protein. The data show a few hundred thousand distinct CDR3 sequences, with about 22% seen just once and around 17% held by the top ten. Material: blood, either unsorted or a sorted T cell fraction (not recorded which). These receptors were collected from a male donor with ankylosing spondylitis. Each CDR3 is given with its conserved first and last residue. D genes are given only for firm matches. Expanded clones get a size class; other rows say once, few or many, or leave the size out.

CDR3: CASSLGYRNTEAFF
DNA: TGTGCCAGCAGTTTAGGGTACAGAAACACTGAAGCTTTCTTT
J: TRBJ1-1
size: -
V: TRBV12-3/TRBV12-4
D: -

CDR3: CASSESGPFYNEQFF
DNA: TGTGCCAGCAGCGAAAGTGGGCCTTTCTACAATGAGCAGTTCTTC
J: TRBJ2-1
size: few
V: TRBV7-2
D: -

CDR3: CASSLAPAGGTYEQYF
DNA: TGTGCCAGCAGCTTAGCCCCAGCGGGAGGGACCTACGAGCAGTACTTC
J: TRBJ2-7
size: few
V: TRBV7-2
D: TRBD2

CDR3: CSARTAYNEQFF
DNA: TGCAGTGCCAGGACAGCCTACAATGAGCAGTTCTTC
J: TRBJ2-1
size: many
V: TRBV20-1
D: -

CDR3: CATSETSGGNEQFF
DNA: TGTGCCACCAGTGAGACTAGCGGGGGCAATGAGCAGTTCTTC
J: TRBJ2-1
size: -
V: TRBV24-1
D: TRBD2

CDR3: CASTMGGPQYF
DNA: TGTGCCAGCACCATGGGAGGGCCGCAGTATTTT
J: TRBJ2-3
size: many
V: TRBV12-3/TRBV12-4
D: TRBD2

CDR3: CASSTYGLASSTDTQYF
DNA: TGCGCCAGCAGCACGTACGGACTAGCCTCCAGCACAGATACGCAGTATTTT
J: TRBJ2-3
size: -
V: TRBV5-1
D: TRBD2

CDR3: CASSLGGRVSEQYF
DNA: TGTGCCAGCAGCTTAGGCGGGAGGGTCTCCGAGCAGTACTTC
J: TRBJ2-7
size: -
V: TRBV11-2
D: TRBD2

CDR3: CASSWGTAGLETQYF
DNA: TGTGCCAGCAGCTGGGGGACTGCCGGCCTAGAGACCCAGTACTTC
J: TRBJ2-5
size: few
V: TRBV11-2
D: -

CDR3: CASSLSRGGYTF
DNA: TGTGCCAGCAGTTTATCCAGGGGTGGCTACACCTTC
J: TRBJ1-2
size: -
V: TRBV28
D: -

CDR3: CASSIRTSGAGGEQFF
DNA: TGTGCCAGCAGCATCAGGACTAGCGGGGCCGGGGGTGAGCAGTTCTTC
J: TRBJ2-1
size: -
V: TRBV7-2
D: TRBD2

CDR3: CASSLGAMGAAYEQYF
DNA: TGTGCCAGCAGCTTAGGTGCTATGGGGGCGGCCTACGAGCAGTACTTC
J: TRBJ2-7
size: many
V: TRBV7-9
D: -

CDR3: CSARDRSRGTYNEQFF
DNA: TGCAGTGCTAGAGATCGTTCCCGGGGCACCTACAATGAGCAGTTCTTC
J: TRBJ2-1
size: -
V: TRBV20-1
D: -

CDR3: CSARASPGRQVYSNQPQHF
DNA: TGCAGTGCTAGGGCCTCTCCGGGACGCCAAGTCTATAGCAATCAGCCCCAGCATTTT
J: TRBJ1-5
size: few
V: TRBV20-1
D: -

CDR3: CASSQGGLHTGELFF
DNA: TGCGCCAGCAGCCAAGGGGGACTTCACACCGGGGAGCTGTTTTTT
J: TRBJ2-2
size: few
V: TRBV5-1
D: -

CDR3: CASGWDQPQHF
DNA: TGTGCCAGCGGATGGGATCAGCCCCAGCATTTT
J: TRBJ1-5
size: -
V: TRBV6-5
D: -

CDR3: CASSFAMAGVYEQYF
DNA: TGTGCCAGCAGCTTTGCTATGGCGGGGGTTTACGAGCAGTACTTC
J: TRBJ2-7
size: few
V: TRBV7-2
D: TRBD2

CDR3: CASSTVLALAKNIQYF
DNA: TGTGCCAGCAGCACCGTCTTAGCGCTAGCCAAAAACATTCAGTACTTC
J: TRBJ2-4
size: -
V: TRBV7-8
D: -

CDR3: CASSYPPGGEIRTGELFF
DNA: TGCGCCAGCAGCTACCCCCCCGGGGGCGAAATTAGAACCGGGGAGCTGTTTTTT
J: TRBJ2-2
size: -
V: TRBV5-1
D: -

CDR3: CASSLAGEDSPLHF
DNA: TGTGCCAGCAGTTTAGCGGGGGAGGATTCACCCCTCCACTTT
J: TRBJ1-6
size: -
V: TRBV28
D: -

CDR3: CASSRFGLAGVEFFTDTQYF
DNA: TGTGCCAGCAGCCGATTCGGACTAGCGGGAGTTGAATTCTTTACAGATACGCAGTATTTT
J: TRBJ2-3
size: many
V: TRBV11-2
D: TRBD2

CDR3: CASNPGHLSGANVLTF
DNA: TGTGCCAGCAACCCGGGACATTTGTCTGGGGCCAACGTCCTGACTTTC
J: TRBJ2-6
size: -
V: TRBV2
D: -

CDR3: CASSLGATSHNEQFF
DNA: TGTGCCAGCAGTTTAGGAGCAACCAGCCACAATGAGCAGTTCTTC
J: TRBJ2-1
size: -
V: TRBV12-3/TRBV12-4
D: -

CDR3: CAPRGGGNEQYF
DNA: TGTGCCCCCCGAGGAGGGGGCAACGAGCAGTACTTC
J: TRBJ2-7
size: many
V: TRBV12-3/TRBV12-4
D: -

CDR3: CSASRIGLAGFYNEQFF
DNA: TGCAGTGCTAGTCGCATTGGTCTAGCGGGTTTTTACAATGAGCAGTTCTTC
J: TRBJ2-1
size: -
V: TRBV20-1
D: TRBD2

CDR3: CASSLQVASTEAFF
DNA: TGTGCCAGCAGTCTCCAGGTCGCGAGCACTGAAGCTTTCTTT
J: TRBJ1-1
size: few
V: TRBV7-9
D: -

CDR3: CASSAGTGVVTGELFF
DNA: TGTGCCAGTAGCGCCGGGACAGGGGTTGTCACCGGGGAGCTGTTTTTT
J: TRBJ2-2
size: -
V: TRBV19
D: TRBD1

CDR3: CSATAGNSMVEPQHF
DNA: TGCAGTGCAACGGCCGGAAACTCGATGGTGGAGCCCCAGCATTTT
J: TRBJ1-5
size: -
V: TRBV20-1
D: -

CDR3: CATAGLAGYNEQFF
DNA: TGTGCCACCGCAGGACTAGCGGGTTACAATGAGCAGTTCTTC
J: TRBJ2-1
size: -
V: TRBV24-1
D: TRBD2

CDR3: CASSLSRAADTQYF
DNA: TGTGCCAGCAGCTTGTCCAGGGCCGCAGATACGCAGTATTTT
J: TRBJ2-3
size: -
V: TRBV7-3
D: -

CDR3: CASSSLTGGKSYNEQFF
DNA: TGTGCCAGCAGTTCGCTGACAGGGGGAAAGTCCTACAATGAGCAGTTCTTC
J: TRBJ2-1
size: -
V: TRBV28
D: TRBD1

CDR3: CSVEGARNTEAFF
DNA: TGCAGCGTTGAGGGTGCGCGGAACACTGAAGCTTTCTTT
J: TRBJ1-1
size: few
V: TRBV29-1
D: -

CDR3: CASSFRRVNEQYF
DNA: TGTGCCAGCAGTTTCCGCAGGGTGAACGAGCAGTACTTC
J: TRBJ2-7
size: few
V: TRBV12-3/TRBV12-4
D: -

CDR3: CSASVQGTDTQYF
DNA: TGCAGTGCTAGTGTGCAGGGGACAGATACGCAGTATTTT
J: TRBJ2-3
size: few
V: TRBV20-1
D: -

CDR3: CASSLDWGSLGGELFF
DNA: TGTGCCAGCAGCTTAGATTGGGGTAGCTTAGGCGGGGAGCTGTTTTTT
J: TRBJ2-2
size: -
V: TRBV11-2
D: -

CDR3: CASSLFVGGATDTQYF
DNA: TGCGCCAGCAGCTTGTTCGTGGGAGGGGCGACAGATACGCAGTATTTT
J: TRBJ2-3
size: -
V: TRBV5-1
D: TRBD2

CDR3: CASRKSGQDTEAFF
DNA: TGTGCCAGCAGAAAAAGCGGACAGGACACTGAAGCTTTCTTT
J: TRBJ1-1
size: -
V: TRBV25-1
D: TRBD1

CDR3: CASTGGLAGGPTQYF
DNA: TGTGCCAGCACGGGGGGGCTAGCGGGAGGTCCTACGCAGTATTTT
J: TRBJ2-3
size: -
V: TRBV2
D: TRBD2

CDR3: CATSRVTEETQYF
DNA: TGTGCCACCAGCAGAGTAACAGAAGAGACCCAGTACTTC
J: TRBJ2-5
size: -
V: TRBV15
D: -

CDR3: CATQEGGTLYEQYF
DNA: TGTGCCACCCAAGAAGGGGGGACTTTGTACGAGCAGTACTTC
J: TRBJ2-7
size: few
V: TRBV6-2/TRBV6-3
D: -

CDR3: CASSYSDGYNQPQHF
DNA: TGTGCCAGCAGTTACTCGGACGGTTACAATCAGCCCCAGCATTTT
J: TRBJ1-5
size: -
V: TRBV6-5
D: -

CDR3: CAISGQGNYEQYF
DNA: TGTGCCATCAGTGGTCAGGGCAACTACGAGCAGTACTTC
J: TRBJ2-7
size: -
V: TRBV10-3
D: -

CDR3: CASSPGREAYEQYF
DNA: TGTGCCAGCTCACCAGGACGGGAAGCCTACGAGCAGTACTTC
J: TRBJ2-7
size: -
V: TRBV18
D: -

CDR3: CASSLAGGASYGYTF
DNA: TGTGCCAGCAGCCTCGCTGGGGGCGCCAGCTATGGCTACACCTTC
J: TRBJ1-2
size: -
V: TRBV11-2
D: -

CDR3: CAIRLGSEQFF
DNA: TGTGCCATCAGACTAGGGAGTGAGCAGTTCTTC
J: TRBJ2-1
size: few
V: TRBV10-3
D: -

CDR3: CAISATQGGADTQYF
DNA: TGTGCCATCAGTGCTACTCAGGGAGGGGCAGATACGCAGTATTTT
J: TRBJ2-3
size: few
V: TRBV10-3
D: TRBD2

CDR3: CASREALAGDTQYF
DNA: TGTGCCAGCAGAGAGGCGCTAGCGGGAGATACGCAGTATTTT
J: TRBJ2-3
size: -
V: TRBV28
D: TRBD2

CDR3: CSAPLGHMNTGELFF
DNA: TGCAGTGCCCCCCTGGGGCACATGAACACCGGGGAGCTGTTTTTT
J: TRBJ2-2
size: -
V: TRBV20-1
D: -

CDR3: CSITGTGFGYTF
DNA: TGCAGCATCACCGGGACAGGGTTTGGCTACACCTTC
J: TRBJ1-2
size: -
V: TRBV29-1
D: TRBD1

CDR3: CATSERLGGYNEQFF
DNA: TGTGCCACCAGTGAGCGACTGGGGGGCTACAATGAGCAGTTCTTC
J: TRBJ2-1
size: -
V: TRBV24-1
D: -

CDR3: CASSESTFEQYF
DNA: TGTGCCAGCAGTGAATCCACGTTCGAGCAGTACTTC
J: TRBJ2-7
size: few
V: TRBV25-1
D: -

CDR3: CASSIRTVRTEAFF
DNA: TGTGCCAGTAGTATTAGGACAGTTCGCACTGAAGCTTTCTTT
J: TRBJ1-1
size: -
V: TRBV19
D: -

CDR3: CASRASGGGYNEQFF
DNA: TGTGCCAGCAGGGCTAGCGGGGGGGGTTACAATGAGCAGTTCTTC
J: TRBJ2-1
size: -
V: TRBV28
D: TRBD2

CDR3: CSARGPDSGSGNKIPYEQYF
DNA: TGCAGTGCTAGAGGCCCCGACTCCGGGTCGGGAAACAAAATCCCCTACGAGCAGTACTTC
J: TRBJ2-7
size: few
V: TRBV20-1
D: -

CDR3: CASSYSGKGGNQPQHF
DNA: TGTGCCAGCAGTTACTCGGGGAAGGGTGGCAATCAGCCCCAGCATTTT
J: TRBJ1-5
size: -
V: TRBV6-5
D: -